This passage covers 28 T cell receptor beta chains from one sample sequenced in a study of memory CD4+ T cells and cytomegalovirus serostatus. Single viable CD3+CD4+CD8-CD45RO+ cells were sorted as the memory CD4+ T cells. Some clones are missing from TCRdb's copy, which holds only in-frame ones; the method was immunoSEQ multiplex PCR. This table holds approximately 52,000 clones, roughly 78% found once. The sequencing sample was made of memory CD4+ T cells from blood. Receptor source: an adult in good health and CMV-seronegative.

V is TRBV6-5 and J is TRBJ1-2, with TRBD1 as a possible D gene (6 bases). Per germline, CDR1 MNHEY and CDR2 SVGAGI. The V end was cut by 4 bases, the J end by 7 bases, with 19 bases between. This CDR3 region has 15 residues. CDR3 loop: CASSSSGGELGGYTF. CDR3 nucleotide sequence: TGTGCCAGCAGTTCCTCCGGGGGCGAGCTGGGTGGCTACACCTTC.

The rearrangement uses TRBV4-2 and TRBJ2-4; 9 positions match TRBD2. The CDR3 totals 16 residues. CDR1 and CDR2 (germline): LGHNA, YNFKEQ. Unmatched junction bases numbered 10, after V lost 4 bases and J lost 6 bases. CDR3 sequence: CASSPGAGGLGNIQYF. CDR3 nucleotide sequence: TGTGCCAGCAGCCCTGGGGCGGGGGGGTTAGGAAACATTCAGTACTTC.

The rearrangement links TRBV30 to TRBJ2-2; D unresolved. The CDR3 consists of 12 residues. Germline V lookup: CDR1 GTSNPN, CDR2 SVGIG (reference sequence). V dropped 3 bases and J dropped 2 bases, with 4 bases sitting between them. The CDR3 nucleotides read TGTGCCTGGAGAGTCAACACCGGGGAGCTGTTTTTT. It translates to CAWRVNTGELFF.

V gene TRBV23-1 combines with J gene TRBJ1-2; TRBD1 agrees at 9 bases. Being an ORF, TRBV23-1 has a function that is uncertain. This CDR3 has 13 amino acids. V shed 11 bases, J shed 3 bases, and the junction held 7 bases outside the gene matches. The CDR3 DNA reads TGCGCCGCACCGGGACAGGGAGACTATGGCTACACCTTC. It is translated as CAAPGQGDYGYTF.

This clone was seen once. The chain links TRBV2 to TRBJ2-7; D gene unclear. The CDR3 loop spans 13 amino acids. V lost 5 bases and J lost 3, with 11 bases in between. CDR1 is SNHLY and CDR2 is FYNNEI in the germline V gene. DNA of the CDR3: TGTGCCAGCAGTCCCCCCTTTGACTACGAGCAGTACTTC. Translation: CASSPPFDYEQYF. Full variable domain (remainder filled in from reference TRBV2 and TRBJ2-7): EPEVTQTPSHQVTQMGQEVILRCVPISNHLYFYWYRQILGQKVEFLVSFYNNEISEKSEIFDDQFSVERPDGSNFTLKIRSTKLEDSAMYFCASSPPFDYEQYFGPGTRLTVT.

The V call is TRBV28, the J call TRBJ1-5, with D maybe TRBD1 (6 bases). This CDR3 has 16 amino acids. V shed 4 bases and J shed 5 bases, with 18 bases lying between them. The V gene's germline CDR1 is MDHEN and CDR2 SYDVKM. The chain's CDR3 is CASSSSTGMAHQPQHF. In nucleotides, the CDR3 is TGTGCCAGCAGTTCCTCCACAGGGATGGCCCATCAGCCCCAGCATTTT. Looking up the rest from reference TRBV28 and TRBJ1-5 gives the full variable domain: DVKVTQSSRYLVKRTGEKVFLECVQDMDHENMFWYRQDPGLGLRLIYFSYDVKMKEKGDIPEGYSVSREKKERFSLILESASTNQTSMYLCASSSSTGMAHQPQHFGDGTRLSIL.

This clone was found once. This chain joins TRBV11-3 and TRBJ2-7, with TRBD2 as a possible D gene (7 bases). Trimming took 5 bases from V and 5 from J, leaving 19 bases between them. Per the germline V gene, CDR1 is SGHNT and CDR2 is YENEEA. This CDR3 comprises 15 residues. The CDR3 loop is CASSVTSVGGHEQYF. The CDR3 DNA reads TGTGCCAGCAGCGTAACTAGCGTGGGGGGCCACGAGCAGTACTTC.

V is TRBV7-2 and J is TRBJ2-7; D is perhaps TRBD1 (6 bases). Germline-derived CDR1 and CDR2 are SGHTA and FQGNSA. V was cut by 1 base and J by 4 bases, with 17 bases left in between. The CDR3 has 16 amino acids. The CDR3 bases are TGTGCCAGCAGCTTAGTAGCGACAGGTATATCGTACGAGCAGTACTTC. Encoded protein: CASSLVATGISYEQYF.

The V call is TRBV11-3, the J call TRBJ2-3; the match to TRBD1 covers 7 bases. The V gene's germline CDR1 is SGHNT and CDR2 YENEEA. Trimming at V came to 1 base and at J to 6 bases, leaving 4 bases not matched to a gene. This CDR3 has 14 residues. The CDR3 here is CASSLGQGSDTQYF. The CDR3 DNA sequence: TGTGCCAGCAGCTTAGGACAGGGCTCGGATACGCAGTATTTT. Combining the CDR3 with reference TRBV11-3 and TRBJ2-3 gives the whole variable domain EAGVVQSPRYKIIEKKQPVAFWCNPISGHNTLYWYLQNLGQGPELLIRYENEEAVDDSQLPKDRFSAERLKGVDSTLKIQPAELGDSAVYLCASSLGQGSDTQYFGPGTRLTVL.

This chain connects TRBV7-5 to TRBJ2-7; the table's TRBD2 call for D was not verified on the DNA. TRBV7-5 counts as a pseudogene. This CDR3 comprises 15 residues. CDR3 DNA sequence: TGTGTCAGAAGACACTCGAGCGGGGCCACTTACGAGCAGTACTTC. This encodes CVRRHSSGATYEQYF.

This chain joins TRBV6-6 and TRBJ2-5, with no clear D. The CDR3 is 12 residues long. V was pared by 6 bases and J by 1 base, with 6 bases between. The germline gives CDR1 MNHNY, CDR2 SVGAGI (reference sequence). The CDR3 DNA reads TGTGCCAGCAGCCATCTCCAAGAGACCCAGTACTTC. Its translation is CASSHLQETQYF.

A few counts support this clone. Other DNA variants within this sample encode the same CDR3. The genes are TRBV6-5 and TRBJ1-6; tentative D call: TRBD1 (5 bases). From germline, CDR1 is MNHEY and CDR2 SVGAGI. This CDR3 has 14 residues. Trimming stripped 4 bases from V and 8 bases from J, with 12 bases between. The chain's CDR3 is CASSSSRRDSPLHF. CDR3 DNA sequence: TGTGCCAGCAGTTCCTCACGCAGGGATTCACCCCTCCACTTT.

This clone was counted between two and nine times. The CDR3, as DNA: TGTGCCAGCACTGTAGACAGGGGCGAGCAGTACTTC. Residues: CASTVDRGEQYF. The chain couples TRBV6-1 to TRBJ2-7; 8 bases are shared with TRBD1. Germline V lookup: CDR1 MNHNS, CDR2 SASEGT. The CDR3 is 12 residues long. The trim removed 7 bases at V and 6 bases at J, leaving 5 bases unmatched.

CDR3 bases: TGCGCCAGCAGCTTGGCCCTCGGCAGCCAAGAGACCCAGTACTTC. Translation gives CASSLALGSQETQYF. The rearrangement uses TRBV5-1 and TRBJ2-5; D unresolved. V lost 0 bases to trimming and J lost 1 base, with 10 bases between them. There are 15 residues in the CDR3. Germline loops: CDR1 SGHRS, CDR2 YFSETQ.

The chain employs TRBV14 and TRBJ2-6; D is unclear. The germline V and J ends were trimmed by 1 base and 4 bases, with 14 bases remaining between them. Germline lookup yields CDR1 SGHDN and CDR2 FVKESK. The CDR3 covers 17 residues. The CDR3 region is CASSQAFGLRGANVLTF. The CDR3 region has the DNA TGTGCCAGCAGCCAAGCCTTCGGGCTCCGAGGGGCCAACGTCCTGACTTTC.

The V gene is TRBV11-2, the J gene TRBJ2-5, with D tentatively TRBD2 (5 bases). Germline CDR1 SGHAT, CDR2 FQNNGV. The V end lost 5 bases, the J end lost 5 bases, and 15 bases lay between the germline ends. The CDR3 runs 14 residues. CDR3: CASSPAASKETQYF. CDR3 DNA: TGTGCCAGCAGCCCAGCGGCTAGTAAGGAGACCCAGTACTTC.

This CDR3 is CASSLQTTGYEQYF. The CDR3 coding sequence is TGTGCCAGCAGCCTACAAACGACAGGCTACGAGCAGTACTTC. V gene TRBV7-2 combines with J gene TRBJ2-7; the D gene is possibly TRBD1 (6 bases). V gave up 5 bases and J gave up 3 bases, with 14 bases separating them. The length of the CDR3 is 14 residues. Germline-derived CDR1 and CDR2 are SGHTA and FQGNSA.

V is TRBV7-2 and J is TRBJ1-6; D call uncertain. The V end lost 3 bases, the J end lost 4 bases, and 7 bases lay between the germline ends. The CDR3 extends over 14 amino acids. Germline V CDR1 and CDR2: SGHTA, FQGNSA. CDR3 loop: CASSLDGYNSPLHF. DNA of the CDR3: TGTGCCAGCAGCTTGGATGGGTATAATTCACCCCTCCACTTT. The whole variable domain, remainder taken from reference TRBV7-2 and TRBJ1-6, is GAGVSQSPSNKVTEKGKDVELRCDPISGHTALYWYRQSLGQGLEFLIYFQGNSAPDKSGLPSDRFSAERTGGSVSTLTIQRTQQEDSAVYLCASSLDGYNSPLHFGNGTRLTVT.

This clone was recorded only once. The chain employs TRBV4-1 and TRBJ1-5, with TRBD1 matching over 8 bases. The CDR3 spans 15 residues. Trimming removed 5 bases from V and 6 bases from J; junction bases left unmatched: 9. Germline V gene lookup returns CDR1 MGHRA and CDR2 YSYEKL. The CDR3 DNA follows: TGCGCCAGCAGCTCCGGACAGGGAAGCGGTCAGCCCCAGCATTTT. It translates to CASSSGQGSGQPQHF.

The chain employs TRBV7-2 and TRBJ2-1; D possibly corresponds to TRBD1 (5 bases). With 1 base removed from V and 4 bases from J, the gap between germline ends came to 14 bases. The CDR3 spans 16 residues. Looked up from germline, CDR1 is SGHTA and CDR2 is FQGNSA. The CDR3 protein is CASSLDPDPGYNEQFF. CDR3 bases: TGTGCCAGCAGCTTAGACCCCGATCCAGGGTACAATGAGCAGTTCTTC.

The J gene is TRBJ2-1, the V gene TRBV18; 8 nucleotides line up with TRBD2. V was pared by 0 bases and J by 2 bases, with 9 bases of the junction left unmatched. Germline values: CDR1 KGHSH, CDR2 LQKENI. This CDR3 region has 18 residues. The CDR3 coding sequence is TGTGCCAGCTCACCACCGTTGATAGCGGGGCCAACCTACAATGAGCAGTTCTTC. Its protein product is CASSPPLIAGPTYNEQFF. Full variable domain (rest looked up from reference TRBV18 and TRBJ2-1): NAGVMQNPRHLVRRRGQEARLRCSPMKGHSHVYWYRQLPEEGLKFMVYLQKENIIDESGMPKERFSAEFPKEGPSILRIQQVVRGDSAAYFCASSPPLIAGPTYNEQFFGPGTRLTVL.

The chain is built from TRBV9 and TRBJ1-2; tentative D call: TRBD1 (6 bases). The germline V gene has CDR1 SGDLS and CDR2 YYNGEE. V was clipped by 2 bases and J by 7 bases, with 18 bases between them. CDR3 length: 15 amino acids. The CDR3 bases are TGTGCCAGCAGCGTGGTTCAGGGGAGTCTAGGTGGCTACACCTTC. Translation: CASSVVQGSLGGYTF.

For the CDR3, the DNA is TGCAGCGTTGTTGCTCGGTGGGCAGGGGGCTCCTACGAGCAGTACTTC. Its protein product is CSVVARWAGGSYEQYF. The chain has TRBV29-1 and TRBJ2-7, with 7 bases lining up with TRBD1. The CDR3 length is 16 residues. V trimming: 4 bases; J trimming: 0 bases; junction bases outside the gene matches: 12. CDR1 SQVTM and CDR2 ANQGSEA come from the germline V gene.

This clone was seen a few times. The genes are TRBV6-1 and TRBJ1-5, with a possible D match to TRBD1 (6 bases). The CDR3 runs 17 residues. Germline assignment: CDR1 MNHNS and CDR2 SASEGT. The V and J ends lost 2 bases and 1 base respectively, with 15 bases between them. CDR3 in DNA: TGTGCCAGCAGTGAATTGGGGGGGCCCCGCAGCAATCAGCCCCAGCATTTT. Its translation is CASSELGGPRSNQPQHF.

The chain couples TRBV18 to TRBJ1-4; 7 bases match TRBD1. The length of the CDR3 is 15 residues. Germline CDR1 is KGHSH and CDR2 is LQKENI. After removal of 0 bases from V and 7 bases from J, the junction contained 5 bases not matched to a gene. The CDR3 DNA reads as TGTGCCAGCTCACCACCGGCAGGGGGACTTGAAAAACTGTTTTTT. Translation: CASSPPAGGLEKLFF.

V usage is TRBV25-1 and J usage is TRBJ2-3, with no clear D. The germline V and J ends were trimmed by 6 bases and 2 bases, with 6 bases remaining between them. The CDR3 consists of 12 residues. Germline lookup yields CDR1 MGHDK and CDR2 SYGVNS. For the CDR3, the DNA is TGTGCCAGCAGGGAAGCCACAGATACGCAGTATTTT. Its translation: CASREATDTQYF.

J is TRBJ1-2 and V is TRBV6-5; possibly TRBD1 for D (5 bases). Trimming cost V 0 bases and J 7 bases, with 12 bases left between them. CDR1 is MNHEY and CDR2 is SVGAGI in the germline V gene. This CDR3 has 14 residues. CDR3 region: CASSYSLRDFGYTF. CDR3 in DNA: TGTGCCAGCAGTTACTCGTTGAGGGACTTTGGCTACACCTTC.

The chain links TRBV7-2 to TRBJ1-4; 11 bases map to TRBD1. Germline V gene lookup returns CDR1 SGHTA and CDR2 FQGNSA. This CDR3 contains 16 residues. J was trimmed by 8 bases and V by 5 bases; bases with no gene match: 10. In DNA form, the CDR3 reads TGTGCCAGCAGCCCAGGGCCCGGGACAGGGGGAGAAAAACTGTTTTTT. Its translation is CASSPGPGTGGEKLFF.